This T cell receptor beta chain was profiled in a study of glioma-infiltrating T cells after dendritic cell vaccination. The repertoire was sequenced with immunoSEQ multiplex PCR; TCRdb's copy has only in-frame clones and lacks some. The profile covers approximately 2,000 clones, with around 81% appearing a single time and about 12% taken by the ten largest. The table lists this clone with a count of one. V lost 5 bases to trimming and J lost 0 bases, with 10 bases between them. The CDR3 contains 14 residues. Germline V gives CDR1 MNHEY, CDR2 SMNVEV (reference sequence). Time point in this sample: after dendritic cell vaccination, including at tumor progression/relapse. Dendritic cells derived from monocytes and pulsed with autologous tumor lysate formed the vaccine. H&E staining confirmed tumor content above 20% in tissue.

The V call is TRBV27, the J call TRBJ1-2; possible D gene TRBD1, 5 bases. The sequencing used tumor tissue, collected after dendritic cell vaccination. The sequence derives from a human donor with glioblastoma. The CDR3: CASSRTNANYGYTF. DNA for the CDR3: TGTGCCAGCAGTCGGACAAATGCTAACTATGGCTACACCTTC.